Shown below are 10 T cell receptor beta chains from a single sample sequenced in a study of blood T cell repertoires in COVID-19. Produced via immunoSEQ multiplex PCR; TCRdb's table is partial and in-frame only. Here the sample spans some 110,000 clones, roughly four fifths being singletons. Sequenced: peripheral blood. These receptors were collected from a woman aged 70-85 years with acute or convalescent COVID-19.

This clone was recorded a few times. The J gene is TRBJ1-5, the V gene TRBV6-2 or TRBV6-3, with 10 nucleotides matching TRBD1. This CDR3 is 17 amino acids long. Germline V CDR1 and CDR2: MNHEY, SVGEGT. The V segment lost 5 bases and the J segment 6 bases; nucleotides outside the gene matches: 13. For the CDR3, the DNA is TGTGCCAGCAGTATACTGGGATTGACAGGGGGCGGTCAGCCCCAGCATTTT. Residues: CASSILGLTGGGQPQHF.

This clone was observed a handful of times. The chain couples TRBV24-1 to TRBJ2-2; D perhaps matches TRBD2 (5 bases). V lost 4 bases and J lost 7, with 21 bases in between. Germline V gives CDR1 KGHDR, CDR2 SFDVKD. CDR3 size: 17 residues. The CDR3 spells CATSDQLDIGSGGELFF. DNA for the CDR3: TGTGCCACCAGTGACCAGCTAGACATAGGGAGCGGCGGGGAGCTGTTTTTT.

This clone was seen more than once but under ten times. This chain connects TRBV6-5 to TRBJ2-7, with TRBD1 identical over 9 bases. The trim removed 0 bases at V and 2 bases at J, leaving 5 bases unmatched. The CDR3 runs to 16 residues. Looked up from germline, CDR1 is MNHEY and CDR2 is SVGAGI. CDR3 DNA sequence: TGTGCCAGCAGTTACTCCGGGACAGGGAATCCCTACGAGCAGTACTTC. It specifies CASSYSGTGNPYEQYF.

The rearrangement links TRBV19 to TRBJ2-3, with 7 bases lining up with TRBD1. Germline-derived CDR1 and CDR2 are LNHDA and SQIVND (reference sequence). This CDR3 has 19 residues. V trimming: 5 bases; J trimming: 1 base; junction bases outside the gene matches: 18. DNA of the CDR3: TGTGCCAGTAGTGTGGCAGACAGGGACCGTGTGGGAGGCACAGATACGCAGTATTTT. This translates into CASSVADRDRVGGTDTQYF.

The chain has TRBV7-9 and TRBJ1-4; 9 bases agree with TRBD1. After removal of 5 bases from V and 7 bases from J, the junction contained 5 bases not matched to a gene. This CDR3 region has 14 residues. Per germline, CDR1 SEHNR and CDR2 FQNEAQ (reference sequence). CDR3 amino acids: CASSQGQGAEKLFF. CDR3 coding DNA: TGTGCCAGCAGCCAGGGACAGGGCGCTGAAAAACTGTTTTTT.

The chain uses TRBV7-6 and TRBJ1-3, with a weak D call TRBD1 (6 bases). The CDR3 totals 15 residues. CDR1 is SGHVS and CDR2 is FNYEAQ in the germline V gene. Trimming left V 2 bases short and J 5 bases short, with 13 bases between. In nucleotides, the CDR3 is TGTGCCAGCAGCTTAAACAGGGATTTTCGAAACACCATATATTTT. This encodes CASSLNRDFRNTIYF. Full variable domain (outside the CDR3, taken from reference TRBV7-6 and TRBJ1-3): GAGVSQSPRYKVTKRGQDVALRCDPISGHVSLYWYRQALGQGPEFLTYFNYEAQQDKSGLPNDRFSAERPEGSISTLTIQRTEQRDSAMYRCASSLNRDFRNTIYFGEGSWLTVV.

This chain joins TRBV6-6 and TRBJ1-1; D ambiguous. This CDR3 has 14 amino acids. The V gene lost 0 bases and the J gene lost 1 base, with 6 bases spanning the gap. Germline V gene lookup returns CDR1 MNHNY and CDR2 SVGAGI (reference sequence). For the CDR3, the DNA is TGTGCCAGCAGTTACTCCGAGGGGAACACTGAAGCTTTCTTT. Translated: CASSYSEGNTEAFF.

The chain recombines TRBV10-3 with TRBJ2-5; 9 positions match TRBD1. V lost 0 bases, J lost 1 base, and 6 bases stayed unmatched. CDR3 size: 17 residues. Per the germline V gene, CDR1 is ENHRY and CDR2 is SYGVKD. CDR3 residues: CAISESGTGRGQETQYF. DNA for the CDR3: TGTGCCATCAGTGAGTCAGGGACAGGGCGGGGCCAAGAGACCCAGTACTTC.

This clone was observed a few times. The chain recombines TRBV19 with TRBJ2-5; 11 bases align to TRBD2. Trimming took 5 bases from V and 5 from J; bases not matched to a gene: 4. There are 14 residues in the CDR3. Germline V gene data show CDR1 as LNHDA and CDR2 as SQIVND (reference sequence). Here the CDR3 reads CASSDSGGAETQYF. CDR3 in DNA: TGTGCCAGTAGTGATAGCGGGGGGGCGGAGACCCAGTACTTC.

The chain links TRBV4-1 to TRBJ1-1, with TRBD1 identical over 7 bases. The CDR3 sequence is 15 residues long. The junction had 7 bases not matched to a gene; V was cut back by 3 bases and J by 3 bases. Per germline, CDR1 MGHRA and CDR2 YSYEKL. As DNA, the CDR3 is TGCGCCAGCAGCCAGACAGGGTCAATTTACACTGAAGCTTTCTTT. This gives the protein CASSQTGSIYTEAFF.